Shown below are 8 T cell receptor beta chains from a single sample sequenced in a study of T-cell reconstitution after alpha-beta-depleted transplantation in children. Preparation of the TCRbeta library involved a method that used unique molecular identifiers. TCRdb called the PCR reads again in MiXCR, with one record for every CDR3 protein. The data contain approximately 82,000 distinct CDR3 sequences, about 14% of them singletons. Sequencing used PBMCs, mostly from graft donor cells, obtained 180 days after TCRalphabeta/CD19-depleted stem cell transplant. The receptors derive from a male patient between 2 and 10 years old who had a stem cell transplant for acute lymphoblastic leukemia, so the T cells may come from the graft donor.

This chain links TRBV20-1 with TRBJ2-7; a weak D match, TRBD1 (5 bases). The CDR3 loop spans 13 amino acids. Germline-derived CDR1 and CDR2 are DFQATT and SNEGSKA (reference sequence). The V end was cut by 1 base, the J end by 3 bases, with 10 bases between. The CDR3 DNA sequence: TGCAGTGCTAGAGGGGGCCTAATCTACGAGCAGTACTTC. Protein sequence: CSARGGLIYEQYF.

The rearrangement links TRBV18 to TRBJ2-1; D not certain. This CDR3 comprises 12 residues. With 3 bases removed from V and 8 bases from J, the gap between germline ends came to 8 bases. Germline lookup yields CDR1 KGHSH and CDR2 LQKENI. The CDR3 sequence: CASSPQRHEQFF. The DNA of the CDR3 is TGTGCCAGCTCACCTCAAAGACATGAGCAGTTCTTC.

The chain recombines TRBV7-2 with TRBJ2-2; TRBD1 aligns across 7 bases. Trimming took 5 bases from V and 5 from J; bases not matched to a gene: 8. The germline gives CDR1 SGHTA, CDR2 FQGNSA. CDR3 length: 15 amino acids. Here the CDR3 reads CASSRRQGRTGELFF. The DNA of the CDR3 is TGTGCCAGCAGCCGGAGACAGGGACGGACCGGGGAGCTGTTTTTT.

This clonotype was detected only once. The chain has TRBV29-1 and TRBJ2-2, with 7 bases fitting TRBD1. V was pared by 6 bases and J by 0 bases, with 4 bases of the junction left unmatched. Germline V gene sequence: CDR1 SQVTM, CDR2 ANQGSEA. This CDR3 is built from 14 residues. CDR3 coding DNA: TGCAGCGTGATCAGGGGGACGAACACCGGGGAGCTGTTTTTT. Amino acid sequence: CSVIRGTNTGELFF.

The J gene is TRBJ2-2, the V gene TRBV5-1, with D tentatively TRBD1 (6 bases). CDR1 is SGHRS and CDR2 is YFSETQ in the germline V gene. V was trimmed by 4 bases and J by 2 bases, leaving 15 bases between them. CDR3 length: 16 residues. The CDR3 region has the DNA TGCGCCAGCAGCCGCGCTGGGGGACACAACACCGGGGAGCTGTTTTTT. The encoded protein is CASSRAGGHNTGELFF.

This clonotype was seen only a few times. The genes are TRBV29-1 and TRBJ1-1; the match to TRBD1 covers 8 bases. Per germline, CDR1 SQVTM and CDR2 ANQGSEA. There are 13 residues in the CDR3. Unmatched junction bases numbered 5, after V lost 4 bases and J lost 4 bases. CDR3 residues: CSVVQGGGTEAFF. The CDR3 DNA is TGCAGCGTTGTACAGGGGGGAGGCACTGAAGCTTTCTTT. Full variable domain (outside the CDR3, taken from reference TRBV29-1 and TRBJ1-1): SAVISQKPSRDICQRGTSLTIQCQVDSQVTMMFWYRQQPGQSLTLIATANQGSEATYESGFVIDKFPISRPNLTFSTLTVSNMSPEDSSIYLCSVVQGGGTEAFFGQGTRLTVV.

The rearrangement joins TRBV19 to TRBJ1-5, with a tentative D call TRBD1 (6 bases). The germline gives CDR1 LNHDA, CDR2 SQIVND (reference sequence). The germline V and J ends were trimmed by 5 bases and 1 base, with 9 bases remaining between them. The CDR3 has 14 amino acids. The CDR3 spells CASSGGLSNQPQHF. The CDR3 DNA is TGTGCCAGTAGTGGGGGGCTAAGCAATCAGCCCCAGCATTTT.

This clonotype was seen at least ten times. The genes are TRBV6-4 and TRBJ2-7, with 7 bases identical to TRBD1. Germline loops: CDR1 MRHNA, CDR2 SNTAGT. The V gene end was trimmed by 8 bases and the J gene end by 2 bases; junction bases not matched to a gene: 6. The CDR3 extends over 13 amino acids. The CDR3 nucleotides read TGTGCCAGCTCGAGGGGGCCGACCTACGAGCAGTACTTC. Amino acids: CASSRGPTYEQYF.